This TCR beta chain was sequenced in a study of cytomegalovirus exposure and HLA in healthy donors. Both 60 Vbeta primers and 13 Jbeta primers went into the PCR. Using immunoSEQ multiplex PCR, the repertoire was profiled, and TCRdb retains in-frame clones only, with some absent. The repertoire consists of roughly 190,000 clones, with 79% occurring once and the leading ten covering approximately 2.4%. This CDR3 is built from 15 residues. Germline CDR1 is LNHDA and CDR2 is SQIVND (reference sequence). The V and J ends lost 6 bases and 3 bases respectively, with 12 bases between them. The specimen was PBMCs. The V gene is TRBV19, the J gene TRBJ2-6; D remains unclear. The receptor comes from a woman aged 45-60 years in good health and CMV-seronegative. The CDR3: CASSPYLSGANVLTF. The CDR3 nucleotides are TGTGCCAGTAGCCCCTACCTGAGTGGGGCCAACGTCCTGACTTTC.